These T cell receptor beta chains were read from a single sample in a study of graft-versus-host responses after intestinal transplantation. Sequenced by immunoSEQ multiplex PCR; TCRdb stores in-frame clones only, minus some. The data contain about 27,000 clones, around 96% of them singletons. The input for sequencing was PBMCs, taken just over 29 days after intestinal transplant. The source is a human patient who received an intestinal transplant, so some T cells may come from the graft donor. CDR3s include the opening cysteine and the closing phenylalanine or tryptophan. A D gene is named only where the DNA matches it firmly. Expanded clones get a size class; other rows say once, few or many, or leave the size out.

TRBV5-8	.	.	16	TRBJ2-1	CASSLAGSSSYNEQFF	TGTGCCAGCAGCTTGGCAGGTTCCAGCTCCTACAATGAGCAGTTCTTC
TRBV9	TRBD1	.	15	TRBJ1-6	CASSVAGQGVSPLHF	TGTGCCAGCAGCGTAGCCGGACAGGGGGTTTCACCCCTCCACTTT
TRBV28	.	.	14	TRBJ1-1	CASSLGSRNTEAFF	TGTGCCAGCAGCCTCGGGTCACGGAACACTGAAGCTTTCTTT
TRBV9	TRBD1	.	16	TRBJ2-5	CASSYLPGQGKETQYF	TGTGCCAGCAGCTACCTCCCGGGACAGGGGAAAGAGACCCAGTACTTC
TRBV29-1	TRBD1	.	15	TRBJ2-3	CSVEVRGQGTDTQYF	TGCAGCGTTGAAGTGCGGGGACAGGGGACAGATACGCAGTATTTT
TRBV7-6	.	.	17	TRBJ2-2	CASSLVIAGANTGELFF	TGTGCCAGCAGCTTAGTGATCGCGGGCGCGAACACCGGGGAGCTGTTTTTT
TRBV25-1	.	.	11	TRBJ2-5	CASSGGETQYF	TGTGCCAGCAGTGGCGGTGAGACCCAGTACTTC
TRBV29-1	.	.	12	TRBJ1-2	CSVEVREGGYTF	TGCAGCGTTGAAGTGCGCGAGGGTGGCTACACCTTC
TRBV28	.	.	12	TRBJ1-1	CASRRWGTEAFF	TGTGCCAGCAGAAGGTGGGGCACTGAAGCTTTCTTT
TRBV4-1	.	.	15	TRBJ2-1	CASSHLGEPYNEQFF	TGCGCCAGCAGCCATTTGGGAGAGCCCTACAATGAGCAGTTCTTC
TRBV9	.	.	15	TRBJ2-1	CASSAGGQTNNEQFF	TGTGCCAGCAGCGCCGGGGGGCAAACGAACAATGAGCAGTTCTTC
TRBV4-3	.	.	14	TRBJ2-4	CASSQDRLWNIQYF	TGCGCCAGCAGCCAAGATCGCCTGTGGAACATTCAGTACTTC
TRBV6-6	.	once	12	TRBJ2-1	CASSLDRNEQFF	TGTGCCAGCAGTTTAGATCGGAATGAGCAGTTCTTC
TRBV2	TRBD1	.	14	TRBJ1-3	CASSDGQGRNTIYF	TGTGCCAGCAGTGATGGACAGGGCCGAAACACCATATATTTT
TRBV2	.	.	15	TRBJ1-1	CASIPLARNANEAFF	TGTGCCAGCATCCCCTTGGCGAGGAACGCTAATGAAGCTTTCTTT
TRBV27	.	.	12	TRBJ1-3	CASMGSGNTIYF	TGTGCCAGCATGGGCTCTGGAAACACCATATATTTT
TRBV28	.	.	15	TRBJ1-1	CASSPRWRANTEAFF	TGTGCCAGCAGCCCCAGGTGGAGGGCGAACACTGAAGCTTTCTTT
TRBV5-1	.	.	13	TRBJ1-1	CASSLAAGTEAFF	TGCGCCAGCAGCTTGGCGGCGGGTACTGAAGCTTTCTTT
TRBV6-1	TRBD1	.	14	TRBJ1-1	CASSEIWGTAEAFF	TGTGCCAGCAGTGAAATATGGGGGACAGCTGAAGCTTTCTTT
TRBV4-1	.	once	14	TRBJ1-1	CASSRATENTEAFF	TGCGCCAGCAGCCGAGCGACAGAGAACACTGAAGCTTTCTTT
TRBV28	.	.	14	TRBJ2-4	CASSFHSGKNIQYF	TGTGCCAGCAGTTTTCACAGCGGAAAAAACATTCAGTACTTC
TRBV7-9	TRBD2	.	16	TRBJ2-5	CASSPIGTSGTQAQYF	TGTGCCAGCAGCCCGATCGGGACTAGCGGGACCCAGGCCCAGTACTTC
TRBV4-1	.	.	15	TRBJ2-5	CASSQDLTLGETQYF	TGCGCCAGCAGCCAAGATCTAACTCTTGGGGAGACCCAGTACTTC
TRBV2	.	.	14	TRBJ2-1	CASSAMPLLDEQFF	TGTGCCAGCAGTGCGATGCCCCTGTTGGATGAGCAGTTCTTC
TRBV4-1	TRBD2	once	15	TRBJ2-7	CASSARTSETYEQYF	TGCGCCAGCAGCGCAAGGACTAGCGAGACCTACGAGCAGTACTTC
TRBV5-1	TRBD2	.	15	TRBJ2-1	CASSPPAGADNEQFF	TGCGCCAGCAGCCCTCCGGCGGGAGCTGACAATGAGCAGTTCTTC
TRBV27	.	.	16	TRBJ2-7	CASSFLGYRVPYEQYF	TGTGCCAGCAGTTTTTTAGGATACAGGGTCCCCTACGAGCAGTACTTC